This TCR beta chain was sequenced during a study of cytomegalovirus exposure and HLA in healthy donors. About the research overall: An early release of data contained about 85 million unique TCRs, which came from HLA-typed donors.

Study-wide results and limits: CMV antigen specificity was confirmed in vitro for a few CMV-associated chains. It emerged from a later analysis that several of the most significant clusters appeared to be linked to common viral pathogens. Being productive about 87% or about 30% of the time was typical of most TCR beta V segments in an earlier analysis.

PCR involved 60 Vbeta and 13 Jbeta primers. Repertoires were generated with immunoSEQ multiplex PCR, while TCRdb's copy carries only in-frame clones and drops some. The sample records over 110,000 clones, under 90% being singletons. The CDR3 runs 15 residues. From germline, CDR1 is ENHRY and CDR2 SYGVKD. With 0 bases clipped from V and 5 bases from J, the junction kept 1 base outside the gene matches. Worth noting for this clone: Its antigen is as yet unknown.

The material sequenced was PBMCs. The chain combines TRBV10-3 with TRBJ2-3; 11 bases line up with TRBD2. The TCR sequence derives from a male donor in good health and CMV-seronegative. The CDR3 sequence: CAISESGLAGDTQYF. CDR3 sequence (DNA): TGTGCCATCAGTGAGTCTGGACTAGCGGGAGATACGCAGTATTTT.